This T cell receptor (beta chain) was sequenced for a study of CD8+ T cells in alopecia areata. The investigators collected lesional scalp punch biopsies and peripheral blood from alopecia areata patients. Findings of the study overall: With patients, TCR sharing proved less clear than in mice, a difference possibly related to HLA. Higher clonality was seen in lesional scalp than in normal scalp, especially in alopecia totalis/universalis.

This clone was counted only a few times. The antigen is not known. CDR3 length: 17 residues. The germline V gene encodes CDR1 SGHVS and CDR2 FQNEAQ. V was trimmed by 3 bases and J by 0 bases, leaving 16 bases between them. cDNA serving as the sequencing template came from extracted, reverse transcribed RNA. The repertoire was sequenced with immunoSEQ multiplex PCR; TCRdb's copy has only in-frame clones and lacks some. The data contain roughly 150,000 clones, over 80% of them singletons. This chain uses TRBV7-8 with TRBJ2-3; possibly TRBD2 for D (6 bases). The receptor comes from a human donor with alopecia areata. Specimen: CD8+ T cells sorted from blood, collected at week 0. The CDR3 here is CASSLDNSGESTDTQYF. The CDR3 DNA follows: TGTGCCAGCAGCTTGGACAATAGCGGCGAAAGCACAGATACGCAGTATTTT.